This entry lists 24 T cell receptor beta chains sequenced from one sample in a study of OX40 agonist ivuxolimab in advanced cancers. Library construction relied on the immunoSEQ multiplex PCR assay. What TCRdb holds here is the immuneACCESS table cut down to in-frame rearrangements. Part of the clones is not present; checked against another copy, under half of the missing clones reflect an unresolved V gene, and the others are unexplained. Within this sample are over 25,000 clones, with about 88% of them counted one time only. Of the sample, 29% is held by the ten largest clones. Sequencing used CD4+ or CD8+ T cells sorted from blood, obtained in a trial of the OX40 agonist ivuxolimab. The receptors shown here come from an adult with an advanced solid tumor such as melanoma, head and neck, liver or kidney cancer.

The chain is built from TRBV27 and TRBJ2-1, with D uncertain. Germline CDR1 reads MNHEY; CDR2 reads SMNVEV (reference sequence). The V end lost 3 bases, the J end lost 4 bases, and 13 bases lay between the germline ends. The CDR3 is made up of 15 amino acids. The chain's CDR3 is CASSFQKEVYNEQFF. The CDR3 coding sequence is TGTGCCAGCAGTTTCCAGAAAGAAGTATACAATGAGCAGTTCTTC.

The chain couples TRBV13 to TRBJ2-7; 9 nucleotides align to TRBD1. The CDR3 extends over 15 amino acids. Germline CDR1 is PRHDT and CDR2 is FYEKMQ (reference sequence). Unmatched junction bases numbered 6, after V lost 6 bases and J lost 0 bases. The CDR3: CASRLGQGSSYEQYF. Here the CDR3 DNA reads TGTGCCAGCAGACTCGGACAGGGGAGCTCCTACGAGCAGTACTTC.

V and J are TRBV7-2 and TRBJ1-2; unclear D gene. The CDR3 totals 12 residues. Per the germline V gene, CDR1 is SGHTA and CDR2 is FQGNSA. Trimming took 4 bases from V and 7 from J, leaving 10 bases between them. CDR3: CASSSDSRGYTF. The CDR3 bases are TGTGCCAGCAGCTCAGATTCTCGTGGCTACACCTTC. The whole variable domain, remainder taken from reference TRBV7-2 and TRBJ1-2, is GAGVSQSPSNKVTEKGKDVELRCDPISGHTALYWYRQSLGQGLEFLIYFQGNSAPDKSGLPSDRFSAERTGGSVSTLTIQRTQQEDSAVYLCASSSDSRGYTFGSGTRLTVV.

This chain connects TRBV6-5 to TRBJ1-1; no clear D. This CDR3 comprises 12 residues. Germline CDR1 MNHEY, CDR2 SVGAGI. Trimming removed 0 bases at V and 4 bases at J, with 3 bases between. The CDR3 bases are TGTGCCAGCAGTTACTCATTCACTGAAGCTTTCTTT. Translated: CASSYSFTEAFF.

V is TRBV5-6 and J is TRBJ2-3, with 9 bases fitting TRBD2. The CDR3 runs 18 residues. V gave up 5 bases and J gave up 0 bases; unmatched junction bases: 13. CDR1 and CDR2 from the germline V gene are SGHDT and YYEEEE. In nucleotides, the CDR3 is TGTGCCAGCAGTTCCGGGACTAGCTCACAGATAAGCACAGATACGCAGTATTTT. Residues: CASSSGTSSQISTDTQYF.

The genes are TRBV19 and TRBJ2-7; no reliable D call. Germline V gene lookup returns CDR1 LNHDA and CDR2 SQIVND (reference sequence). The CDR3 totals 14 residues. Trimming pared 5 bases from V and 3 bases from J, leaving 14 bases between. The CDR3 sequence: CASSDAFSNYEQYF. The CDR3 DNA follows: TGTGCCAGTAGTGACGCCTTCTCAAACTACGAGCAGTACTTC. Full variable domain (rest looked up from reference TRBV19 and TRBJ2-7): DGGITQSPKYLFRKEGQNVTLSCEQNLNHDAMYWYRQDPGQGLRLIYYSQIVNDFQKGDIAEGYSVSREKKESFPLTVTSAQKNPTAFYLCASSDAFSNYEQYFGPGTRLTVT.

This chain links TRBV5-4 with TRBJ2-7; D remains unclear. Germline values: CDR1 SGHNT, CDR2 YYREEE (reference sequence). The V and J ends lost 0 bases and 1 base respectively, with 11 bases between them. The CDR3 is 15 amino acids. CDR3 DNA sequence: TGTGCCAGCAGCTTGGACGGCAGCTTATCCTACGAGCAGTACTTC. Residues: CASSLDGSLSYEQYF.

The chain uses TRBV7-9 and TRBJ1-4, with 11 bases aligning to TRBD1. This CDR3 has 18 amino acids. Germline lookup yields CDR1 SEHNR and CDR2 FQNEAQ (reference sequence). With 2 bases clipped from V and 6 bases from J, the junction kept 11 bases outside the gene matches. The CDR3 spells CASSLYGSRTGGDEKLFF. For the CDR3, the DNA is TGTGCCAGCAGCTTATACGGATCCAGGACAGGGGGCGATGAAAAACTGTTTTTT.

The chain recombines TRBV6-1 with TRBJ2-7; 8 positions match TRBD2. The germline CDR1 and CDR2 sequences are MNHNS and SASEGT. The CDR3 consists of 18 residues. Trimming cost V 1 base and J 0 bases; bases outside gene matches: 11. CDR3 amino acids: CASSEGVAGGLSSYEQYF. DNA of the CDR3: TGTGCCAGCAGTGAAGGGGTCGCGGGGGGACTCAGCTCCTACGAGCAGTACTTC.

In its sample, this clone was seen a few times. The rearrangement joins TRBV6-4 to TRBJ2-1; 10 bases map to TRBD1. J was trimmed by 6 bases and V by 8 bases; bases with no gene match: 10. The CDR3 is made up of 15 amino acids. Germline loops: CDR1 MRHNA, CDR2 SNTAGT. The CDR3: CASRTGTGEGNEQFF. In DNA, the CDR3 is TGTGCCAGCCGCACCGGGACAGGGGAGGGCAATGAGCAGTTCTTC.

The chain joins TRBV6-5 to TRBJ2-1; no definite D call. Germline CDR1 MNHEY, CDR2 SVGAGI. V was pared by 0 bases and J by 7 bases, with 10 bases between. This CDR3 is 14 amino acids long. The CDR3 DNA sequence: TGTGCCAGCAGTTACTCTACGACGAGTAATGAGCAGTTCTTC. It translates to CASSYSTTSNEQFF.

The J gene is TRBJ2-5, the V gene TRBV5-6; D is unclear. The CDR3 spans 16 residues. Deletions cut 0 bases from V and 1 base from J, with 13 bases between. Germline values: CDR1 SGHDT, CDR2 YYEEEE. The CDR3 nucleotides read TGTGCCAGCAGCTTGGCCTCACTGGACCTCCAAGAGACCCAGTACTTC. It specifies CASSLASLDLQETQYF.

Details on this clone: The sample contains more than one DNA sequence encoding this CDR3. The CDR3 DNA reads as TGTGCCAGCAGCGTAGAGGGTAACACTGAAGCTTTCTTT. Residues: CASSVEGNTEAFF. This chain uses TRBV9 with TRBJ1-1; D gene unclear. The CDR3 is 13 residues long. Germline values: CDR1 SGDLS, CDR2 YYNGEE. V lost 0 bases to trimming and J lost 2 bases, with 5 bases between them.

The J gene is TRBJ2-7, the V gene TRBV28; D could derive from TRBD1 or TRBD2 (5 bases each). Trimming left V 3 bases short and J 3 bases short, with 12 bases between. This CDR3 has 14 residues. Germline CDR1 is MDHEN and CDR2 is SYDVKM. This chain's CDR3 is CASSFWGFGYEQYF. As DNA, the CDR3 is TGTGCCAGCAGTTTCTGGGGGTTCGGCTACGAGCAGTACTTC.

The chain is built from TRBV5-6 and TRBJ2-5; 13 bases are shared with TRBD2. The ends lost 4 bases at V and 5 bases at J; junction bases unmatched: 5. The CDR3 covers 15 residues. CDR1 is SGHDT and CDR2 is YYEEEE in the germline V gene. The CDR3 loop is CASSAGTSGIETQYF. The CDR3, as DNA: TGTGCCAGCAGCGCCGGGACTAGCGGGATTGAGACCCAGTACTTC.

The chain uses TRBV9 and TRBJ1-1; D gene uncertain. Germline V CDR1 and CDR2: SGDLS, YYNGEE. CDR3 length: 12 residues. V shed 3 bases and J shed 5 bases, with 8 bases lying between them. Here the CDR3 reads CASSAGLTEAFF. In DNA form, the CDR3 reads TGTGCCAGCAGCGCGGGCTTGACTGAAGCTTTCTTT.

This clone was counted only a few times. The chain uses TRBV6-5 and TRBJ2-2; D not certain. Germline lookup yields CDR1 MNHEY and CDR2 SVGAGI. CDR3 length: 13 amino acids. Trimming took 5 bases from V and 3 from J, leaving 7 bases between them. For the CDR3, the DNA is TGTGCCAGCAGTGTCTACGACACCGGGGAGCTGTTTTTT. Its translation: CASSVYDTGELFF.

This clone has only a few counts. CDR3 amino acids: CASTGFGQPQHF. The DNA of the CDR3 is TGTGCCAGTACAGGTTTTGGTCAGCCCCAGCATTTT. The chain uses TRBV28 and TRBJ1-5; tentative D call: TRBD1 (5 bases). Trimming cost V 9 bases and J 6 bases, with 12 bases left between them. The CDR3 has 12 residues. Germline loops: CDR1 MDHEN, CDR2 SYDVKM. The full variable domain, with the rest looked up from reference TRBV28 and TRBJ1-5, is DVKVTQSSRYLVKRTGEKVFLECVQDMDHENMFWYRQDPGLGLRLIYFSYDVKMKEKGDIPEGYSVSREKKERFSLILESASTNQTSMYLCASTGFGQPQHFGDGTRLSIL.

This chain links TRBV6-1 with TRBJ2-3; D might be TRBD1 (6 bases). The CDR3 loop spans 16 amino acids. CDR1 is MNHNS, CDR2 SASEGT, per germline. V shed 4 bases and J shed 2 bases, with 16 bases lying between them. In DNA, the CDR3 is TGTGCCAGCAGTGCCTCTAGGGGGACCTTCACAGATACGCAGTATTTT. Its protein product is CASSASRGTFTDTQYF.

Only a few counts were recorded for this clone. The chain links TRBV2 to TRBJ1-5; D remains ambiguous. This CDR3 is built from 13 residues. The germline V and J ends were trimmed by 6 bases and 0 bases, with 6 bases remaining between them. From germline, CDR1 is SNHLY and CDR2 FYNNEI. CDR3 region: CASREYSNQPQHF. The CDR3 DNA reads TGTGCCAGCAGAGAGTATAGCAATCAGCCCCAGCATTTT.

This rearrangement joins TRBV27 to TRBJ2-7; 8 bases line up with TRBD1. There are 16 residues in the CDR3. CDR1 and CDR2 from the germline V gene are MNHEY and SMNVEV (reference sequence). The ends lost 5 bases at V and 2 bases at J; junction bases unmatched: 11. The CDR3 sequence: CASSTGQGRSTYEQYF. The CDR3 bases are TGTGCCAGCAGTACCGGACAGGGAAGATCAACCTACGAGCAGTACTTC.

As to this clone: The same CDR3 can be traced to other DNA sequences in this sample. V and J are TRBV5-4 and TRBJ1-2; TRBD1 aligns across 7 bases. Germline lookup yields CDR1 SGHNT and CDR2 YYREEE (reference sequence). The J segment lost 9 bases and the V segment lost 5 bases, leaving 7 bases of the junction unmatched. This CDR3 comprises 12 residues. CDR3 in DNA: TGTGCCAGCAGTTGGGGGACAGATAGCTACACCTTC. Translating it yields CASSWGTDSYTF.

This clone was counted between two and nine times. The V gene is TRBV5-6, the J gene TRBJ2-4; TRBD1 agrees at 10 bases. Germline trimming cut 3 bases from V and 7 bases from J; bases unmatched to any gene: 7. The CDR3 spans 15 residues. Germline V lookup: CDR1 SGHDT, CDR2 YYEEEE. CDR3 loop: CASSSTGGVKNIQYF. The CDR3 DNA follows: TGTGCCAGCAGCTCGACAGGGGGCGTTAAGAACATTCAGTACTTC.

V gene TRBV27 combines with J gene TRBJ2-1; TRBD2 matches at 7 bases. V shed 8 bases, J shed 4 bases, and the junction held 8 bases outside the gene matches. CDR1 MNHEY and CDR2 SMNVEV come from the germline V gene (reference sequence). The CDR3 consists of 14 residues. The CDR3 coding sequence is TGTGCCAGCGGTCGGGCGGGAGCGTACAATGAGCAGTTCTTC. Its translation: CASGRAGAYNEQFF.